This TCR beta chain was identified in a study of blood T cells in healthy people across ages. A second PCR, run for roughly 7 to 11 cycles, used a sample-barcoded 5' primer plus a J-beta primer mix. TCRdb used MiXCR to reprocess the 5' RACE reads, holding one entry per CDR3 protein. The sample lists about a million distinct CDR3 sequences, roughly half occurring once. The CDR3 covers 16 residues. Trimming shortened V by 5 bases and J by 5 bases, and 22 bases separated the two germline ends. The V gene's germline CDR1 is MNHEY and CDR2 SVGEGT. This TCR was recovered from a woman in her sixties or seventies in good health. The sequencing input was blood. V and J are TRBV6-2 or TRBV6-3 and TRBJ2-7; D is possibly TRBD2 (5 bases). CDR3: CASSDLRLYGGDEQYF. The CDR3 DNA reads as TGTGCCAGCAGTGACCTCAGGCTATATGGAGGCGACGAGCAGTACTTC.